This T cell receptor beta chain was retrieved from a study of CD8 T cells in ankylosing spondylitis. Findings and caveats of the study: Past research had described some motif variants in reactive arthritis synovial fluid and blood. Disease-linked clones reportedly showed significant enrichment in matched ankylosing spondylitis synovial fluid.

This clonotype appeared a few times. As yet, its antigen is unknown. CDR1 and CDR2 (germline): LGHNA, YSLEER. CDR3 length equals 17 residues. Between the trimmed V and J ends, which lost 0 bases and 6 bases, there was a span of 19 bases. TCRdb re-analysed the 5' RACE reads in MiXCR, keeping a single row per CDR3 protein. The table has under 200,000 distinct CDR3 sequences, 8.5% to 10% seen once. Sequencing used blood, either unsorted or a sorted T cell fraction (not recorded which). The chain uses TRBV4-3 and TRBJ2-3; perhaps TRBD1 as D (5 bases). The TCR comes from a female donor with ankylosing spondylitis or in good health (not recorded which). The CDR3 sequence: CASSQDGTGPPLDTQYF. The CDR3 bases are TGCGCCAGCAGCCAAGATGGCACAGGCCCCCCGTTGGATACGCAGTATTTT.